The 25 T cell receptor beta chains below come from one sample, sequenced in a study of shared clonotypes between healthy human individuals. TCRdb keeps only in-frame clones here, not all; method: immunoSEQ multiplex PCR. Of 2 million to 2.5 million clones detected, 80% to 95% appear once; the ten largest clones hold around 0.35%. The specimen was naive CD4+ T cells from PBMCs. Regarding subset: CD45RA+ positively selected. These receptors were collected from a man aged 18 to 29 in good health. Some clones in this sample may be carry-over from other donors' samples.

The chain combines TRBV7-8 with TRBJ2-7; D not resolved. Trimming shortened V by 5 bases and J by 5 bases, and 10 bases separated the two germline ends. Germline assignment: CDR1 SGHVS and CDR2 FQNEAQ. The CDR3 totals 12 residues. The CDR3 reads CASSPASNEQYF. In DNA form, the CDR3 reads TGTGCCAGCAGCCCAGCGTCGAACGAGCAGTACTTC.

This clone was seen a single time. The rearrangement uses TRBV18 and TRBJ2-7; D is uncertain. This CDR3 is built from 14 residues. V was cut by 5 bases and J by 2 bases, with 13 bases left in between. CDR1 is KGHSH, CDR2 LQKENI, per germline. The CDR3: CASSSPQAPYEQYF. CDR3 in DNA: TGTGCCAGCTCATCCCCGCAGGCGCCCTACGAGCAGTACTTC.

CDR3 sequence (DNA): TGTGCCAGCAGCTTAGGAACGACAGGAAAATACGAGCAGTACTTC. As protein: CASSLGTTGKYEQYF. The chain employs TRBV7-3 and TRBJ2-7; D may be TRBD1 (6 bases). Germline loops: CDR1 SGHTA, CDR2 FQGTGA. V was shortened by 2 bases and J by 4 bases, with 15 bases between the two germline ends. This CDR3 is built from 15 residues.

The chain links TRBV28 to TRBJ2-7; weak D call: TRBD1 (5 bases). Germline CDR1 is MDHEN and CDR2 is SYDVKM. The CDR3 runs 14 residues. The germline V and J ends were trimmed by 4 bases and 3 bases, with 13 bases remaining between them. The CDR3 DNA sequence: TGTGCCAGCAGTTCAGGACAATTTTTCTACGAGCAGTACTTC. Protein product: CASSSGQFFYEQYF.

The chain links TRBV7-3 to TRBJ2-7; D possibly uses TRBD1 or TRBD2 (5 bases each). Per germline, CDR1 SGHTA and CDR2 FQGTGA. Between the trimmed V and J ends, which lost 0 bases and 6 bases, there was a span of 15 bases. The CDR3 has 15 residues. CDR3 protein: CASSLTLVGATEQYF. CDR3 nucleotides: TGTGCCAGCAGCTTAACACTAGTTGGGGCAACCGAGCAGTACTTC.

About this clone: This CDR3 is also generated by other DNA sequences in the sample. CDR3 sequence reads: CASSRGGTEAFF. DNA of the CDR3: TGTGCCAGCAGTCGTGGGGGCACTGAAGCTTTCTTT. The rearrangement links TRBV28 to TRBJ1-1; TRBD1 might be the D (5 bases). This CDR3 has 12 amino acids. Per germline, CDR1 MDHEN and CDR2 SYDVKM. V lost 5 bases and J 4 bases, leaving 8 bases between the germline ends. The whole variable domain, filled in from reference TRBV28 and TRBJ1-1, reads DVKVTQSSRYLVKRTGEKVFLECVQDMDHENMFWYRQDPGLGLRLIYFSYDVKMKEKGDIPEGYSVSREKKERFSLILESASTNQTSMYLCASSRGGTEAFFGQGTRLTVV.

The chain couples TRBV4-2 to TRBJ1-3; the D is unclear. V was clipped by 2 bases and J by 0 bases, with 14 bases between them. Germline lookup yields CDR1 LGHNA and CDR2 YNFKEQ. CDR3 length: 17 amino acids. In DNA form, the CDR3 reads TGTGCCAGCAGCCAACCCTTGACTGTGAGCTCTGGAAACACCATATATTTT. It translates to CASSQPLTVSSGNTIYF.

The chain joins TRBV13 to TRBJ1-1, with 10 bases lining up with TRBD1. V lost 5 bases and J lost 3; bases outside the gene matches: 9. The CDR3 loop spans 16 amino acids. Germline-derived CDR1 and CDR2 are PRHDT and FYEKMQ (reference sequence). CDR3 sequence reads: CASSPPAGQGYTEAFF. In DNA, the CDR3 is TGTGCCAGCAGCCCACCGGCGGGACAGGGGTACACTGAAGCTTTCTTT.

Worth noting for this clone: This same CDR3 is encoded by further DNA sequences in the sample. The rearrangement uses TRBV6-6 and TRBJ2-2; 7 nucleotides align to TRBD2. CDR3 length equals 14 residues. J gave up 4 bases and V 3 bases, and 2 bases lay outside the gene matches. Germline V CDR1 and CDR2: MNHNY, SVGAGI (reference sequence). The DNA for the CDR3 is TGTGCCAGCAGTTATAGCGGGTCCACCGGGGAGCTGTTTTTT. Protein: CASSYSGSTGELFF.

The rearrangement uses TRBV11-3 and TRBJ1-2; D is possibly TRBD1 (6 bases). Trimming cost V 4 bases and J 2 bases, with 20 bases left between them. The germline CDR1 and CDR2 sequences are SGHNT and YENEEA. The CDR3 is made up of 17 amino acids. DNA for the CDR3: TGTGCCAGCAGCTCCGGGGGCAGGAGCTGGGCCAACTATGGCTACACCTTC. Translated, it gives CASSSGGRSWANYGYTF. The full variable domain, completed using reference TRBV11-3 and TRBJ1-2, is EAGVVQSPRYKIIEKKQPVAFWCNPISGHNTLYWYLQNLGQGPELLIRYENEEAVDDSQLPKDRFSAERLKGVDSTLKIQPAELGDSAVYLCASSSGGRSWANYGYTFGSGTRLTVV.

Comment on this clone: Other nucleotide sequences in the sample specify the same CDR3. This chain links TRBV5-1 with TRBJ2-3; maybe TRBD2 (6 bases). This CDR3 comprises 15 residues. Trimming stripped 0 bases from V and 0 bases from J, with 8 bases between. Germline V gives CDR1 SGHRS, CDR2 YFSETQ. CDR3 sequence: CASSLGAGSTDTQYF. The CDR3 nucleotides are TGCGCCAGCAGCTTGGGAGCGGGTAGCACAGATACGCAGTATTTT.

The chain has TRBV27 and TRBJ1-1, with D possibly matching TRBD1 (5 bases). This CDR3 has 13 residues. The V gene lost 8 bases and the J gene lost 2 bases, with 12 bases spanning the gap. The germline CDR1 and CDR2 sequences are MNHEY and SMNVEV (reference sequence). Here the CDR3 reads CASVVRGNTEAFF. The CDR3 coding sequence is TGTGCCAGCGTGGTGAGGGGTAACACTGAAGCTTTCTTT.

This clone was seen a few times. The V gene is TRBV29-1, the J gene TRBJ1-1; D not resolved. Trimming shortened V by 7 bases and J by 0 bases, and 12 bases separated the two germline ends. The CDR3 is made up of 13 amino acids. Germline CDR1 is SQVTM and CDR2 is ANQGSEA. The CDR3 reads CSAGLLLNTEAFF. The CDR3 nucleotides read TGCAGCGCTGGACTGTTATTGAACACTGAAGCTTTCTTT.

The chain couples TRBV2 to TRBJ1-1; D gene unclear. Germline values: CDR1 SNHLY, CDR2 FYNNEI. V gave up 7 bases and J gave up 2 bases, with 14 bases separating them. The CDR3 consists of 14 residues. In DNA, the CDR3 is TGTGCCAGCATTTCAACATTTACAAACACTGAAGCTTTCTTT. Its translation: CASISTFTNTEAFF.

This clone was detected a few times. The chain uses TRBV5-1 and TRBJ1-5; D is ambiguous. The CDR3 covers 16 residues. V was trimmed by 0 bases and J by 0 bases, leaving 10 bases between them. The germline V gene has CDR1 SGHRS and CDR2 YFSETQ. CDR3 residues: CASSLGYEDSNQPQHF. The CDR3 DNA reads TGCGCCAGCAGCTTGGGGTACGAGGATAGCAATCAGCCCCAGCATTTT.

The chain combines TRBV5-4 with TRBJ1-4, with a tentative D call TRBD1 (6 bases). Trimming stripped 0 bases from V and 11 bases from J, with 14 bases between. From germline, CDR1 is SGHNT and CDR2 YYREEE (reference sequence). The CDR3 is 14 residues long. CDR3 in amino acids: CASSLGNREPKLFF. DNA of the CDR3: TGTGCCAGCAGCTTGGGCAACAGGGAGCCCAAACTGTTTTTT.

The chain couples TRBV28 to TRBJ2-7; D is undetermined. CDR1 and CDR2 from the germline V gene are MDHEN and SYDVKM. The CDR3 contains 16 residues. Trimming took 3 bases from V and 3 from J, leaving 18 bases between them. The CDR3 reads CASSFEVTLWDYEQYF. The CDR3 region has the DNA TGTGCCAGCAGTTTTGAGGTTACCCTATGGGACTACGAGCAGTACTTC.

The chain has TRBV6-5 and TRBJ1-2; D perhaps matches TRBD1 (5 bases). V was trimmed by 2 bases and J by 6 bases, leaving 10 bases between them. The germline V gene has CDR1 MNHEY and CDR2 SVGAGI. There are 13 residues in the CDR3. CDR3 DNA: TGTGCCAGCAGTTACGGGGTGGGGGATGGCTACACCTTC. Encoded protein: CASSYGVGDGYTF.

This clone was detected once. The chain joins TRBV4-2 to TRBJ2-1, with D perhaps TRBD2 (6 bases). V was pared by 2 bases and J by 10 bases, with 21 bases between. Per germline, CDR1 LGHNA and CDR2 YNFKEQ. CDR3 length: 16 amino acids. The CDR3 is CASSQPIGGPLGEQFF. CDR3 in DNA: TGTGCCAGCAGCCAACCAATCGGAGGGCCCCTCGGGGAGCAGTTCTTC.

This clone was picked up one time. The chain couples TRBV18 to TRBJ1-1; TRBD1 agrees at 7 bases. Germline CDR1 and CDR2: KGHSH and LQKENI. The CDR3 is 16 amino acids. Trimming at V came to 3 bases and at J to 4 bases, leaving 11 bases not matched to a gene. The CDR3 is CASSPAIQGPATEAFF. CDR3 in DNA: TGTGCCAGCTCACCGGCAATACAGGGGCCTGCCACTGAAGCTTTCTTT.

Details on this clone: Different DNA sequences within this sample yield the same CDR3. V usage is TRBV18 and J usage is TRBJ2-1, with 9 nucleotides matching TRBD2. Germline trimming cut 0 bases from V and 0 bases from J; bases unmatched to any gene: 0. The CDR3 is made up of 16 amino acids. In germline, CDR1 is KGHSH, CDR2 LQKENI. The CDR3 spells CASSPPAGGSYNEQFF. CDR3 DNA sequence: TGTGCCAGCTCACCACCAGCGGGGGGCTCCTACAATGAGCAGTTCTTC.

A note on this clone: The sample carries other DNA sequences with the same CDR3. V and J are TRBV28 and TRBJ2-7, with TRBD1 matching over 7 bases. With V trimmed by 8 bases and J by 4 bases, 5 bases remained unmatched. This CDR3 comprises 12 residues. Germline V CDR1 and CDR2: MDHEN, SYDVKM. The CDR3 DNA follows: TGTGCCAGCGGGACAGACTCGTACGAGCAGTACTTC. Translated, it gives CASGTDSYEQYF.

In regard to this clone: The same CDR3 can be traced to other DNA sequences in this sample. This chain links TRBV5-4 with TRBJ2-7; D is ambiguous. Germline V gene lookup returns CDR1 SGHNT and CDR2 YYREEE (reference sequence). V dropped 0 bases and J dropped 3 bases, with 1 base sitting between them. The CDR3 is 11 amino acids. The CDR3 region is CASSLGYEQYF. The CDR3 DNA sequence: TGTGCCAGCAGCTTGGGCTACGAGCAGTACTTC. Full variable domain (rest looked up from reference TRBV5-4 and TRBJ2-7): ETGVTQSPTHLIKTRGQQVTLRCSSQSGHNTVSWYQQALGQGPQFIFQYYREEENGRGNFPPRFSGLQFPNYSSELNVNALELDDSALYLCASSLGYEQYFGPGTRLTVT.

The V call is TRBV5-1, the J call TRBJ2-7, with 9 bases that match TRBD1. CDR1 is SGHRS and CDR2 is YFSETQ in the germline V gene. The CDR3 length is 15 residues. J gave up 7 bases and V 0 bases, and 8 bases lay outside the gene matches. The CDR3 DNA sequence: TGCGCCAGCAGCTTGGCACCGGGACAGGGAGGGGAGCAGTACTTC. This gives the protein CASSLAPGQGGEQYF.

The rearrangement links TRBV7-6 to TRBJ2-1, with 14 bases identical to TRBD2. The V gene's germline CDR1 is SGHVS and CDR2 FNYEAQ. The CDR3 consists of 14 residues. Germline trimming cut 6 bases from V and 15 bases from J; bases unmatched to any gene: 10. DNA for the CDR3: TGTGCCAGCAGGTCACCGGGACTAGCGGGAGCCTTGTTCTTC. It codes for CASRSPGLAGALFF.